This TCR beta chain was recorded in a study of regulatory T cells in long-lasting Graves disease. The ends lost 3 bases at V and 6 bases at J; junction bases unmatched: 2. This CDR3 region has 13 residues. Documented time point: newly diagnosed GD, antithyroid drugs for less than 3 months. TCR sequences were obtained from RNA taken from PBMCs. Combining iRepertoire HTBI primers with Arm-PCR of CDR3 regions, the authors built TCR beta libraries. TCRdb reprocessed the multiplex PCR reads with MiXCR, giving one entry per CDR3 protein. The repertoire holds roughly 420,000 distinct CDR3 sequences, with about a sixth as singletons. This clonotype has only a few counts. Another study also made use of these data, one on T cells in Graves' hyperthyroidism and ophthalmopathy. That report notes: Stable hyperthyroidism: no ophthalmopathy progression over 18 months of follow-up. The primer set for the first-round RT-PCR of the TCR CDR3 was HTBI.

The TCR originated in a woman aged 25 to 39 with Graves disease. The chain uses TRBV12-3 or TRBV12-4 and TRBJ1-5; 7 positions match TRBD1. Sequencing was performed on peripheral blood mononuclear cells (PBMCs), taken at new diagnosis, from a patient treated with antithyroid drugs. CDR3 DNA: TGTGCCAGCAGTTTCACAGGGGTTCAGCCCCAGCATTTT. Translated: CASSFTGVQPQHF.